The 22 T cell receptor beta chains listed next were all sequenced from one sample in a study of T-cell memory formation after mild COVID-19. TCRdb ran MiXCR on the 5' RACE reads and lists one entry per CDR3 protein. The sample includes approximately 150,000 distinct CDR3 sequences, approximately 14% seen only once; the top ten take 13% to 15%. Material for sequencing was PBMCs or a T cell subset sorted from them (not recorded which). These TCRs come from an adult woman who had mild COVID-19 (a few samples of this study predate the infection). Cell type and time point are not known.

This clonotype was found a few times. The CDR3, as DNA: TGTGCCAGCAGTTTTCAGACAGGGGCCTCCTACAATGAGCAGTTCTTC. The encoded protein is CASSFQTGASYNEQFF. The rearrangement joins TRBV2 to TRBJ2-1; the match to TRBD1 covers 8 bases. Trimming removed 5 bases from V and 0 bases from J; junction bases left unmatched: 6. CDR1 and CDR2 from the germline V gene are SNHLY and FYNNEI. CDR3 size: 16 residues.

This clonotype was observed a handful of times. J is TRBJ2-3 and V is TRBV5-4, with 8 bases fitting TRBD2. Trimming removed 0 bases from V and 3 bases from J; junction bases left unmatched: 3. Germline V lookup: CDR1 SGHNT, CDR2 YYREEE (reference sequence). The CDR3 runs 15 residues. CDR3 nucleotide sequence: TGTGCCAGCAGCTTGGCGGGAGGGGAGACAGATACGCAGTATTTT. Its translation: CASSLAGGETDTQYF.

The V gene is TRBV11-2, the J gene TRBJ2-5, with D possibly TRBD2 on 7 matching bases. Per germline, CDR1 SGHAT and CDR2 FQNNGV. Trimming removed 0 bases at V and 7 bases at J, with 12 bases between. CDR3 length: 14 residues. The CDR3 spells CASSLERGRGTQYF. CDR3 coding DNA: TGTGCCAGCAGCTTAGAGCGGGGGCGGGGGACCCAGTACTTC.

The chain uses TRBV7-9 and TRBJ1-5; D is unclear. Trimming left V 4 bases short and J 6 bases short, with 7 bases between. Germline V gene data show CDR1 as SEHNR and CDR2 as FQNEAQ (reference sequence). This CDR3 has 12 residues. This CDR3 reads CASSSPGQPQHF. CDR3 bases: TGTGCCAGCAGCTCCCCCGGTCAGCCCCAGCATTTT.

This clonotype was picked up one time. One base away lies a much larger clone, so this may be a sequencing read error. This chain connects TRBV9 to TRBJ2-7; D gene uncertain. CDR3 size: 14 residues. The germline gives CDR1 SGDLS, CDR2 YYNGEE. CDR3 protein: CASSVVASTYEEYF. The CDR3 DNA reads as TGTGCCAGCAGCGTGGTCGCGTCCACCTACGAGGAGTACTTC.

The chain carries TRBV12-5 and TRBJ2-2; possible D gene TRBD2, 5 bases. This CDR3 is 16 amino acids long. Deletions cut 5 bases from V and 4 bases from J, with 17 bases between. Germline values: CDR1 LGHNT, CDR2 FRNRAP. The DNA for the CDR3 is TGTGCTAGTGGTCCTAAGGGAGCGCGCGGCACCGGGGAGCTGTTTTTT. Its protein is CASGPKGARGTGELFF.

This clonotype appeared a few times. V usage is TRBV24-1 and J usage is TRBJ1-1, with 11 nucleotides matching TRBD1. The germline V gene encodes CDR1 KGHDR and CDR2 SFDVKD. This CDR3 has 15 residues. Unmatched junction bases numbered 4, after V lost 6 bases and J lost 2 bases. DNA of the CDR3: TGTGCCACCAGTCGGACAGGGGGCGGAAACACTGAAGCTTTCTTT. Residues: CATSRTGGGNTEAFF.

V usage is TRBV21-1 and J usage is TRBJ2-3; the table's D call TRBD2 went unverified against the DNA. TRBV21-1 corresponds to a pseudogene. The CDR3 is 16 amino acids. The CDR3 region is CASSKKSLEVTDTQYF. The CDR3 bases are TGTGCCAGCAGCAAAAAGTCCCTGGAGGTCACAGATACGCAGTATTTT.

The chain uses TRBV18 and TRBJ1-1; D is undetermined. From germline, CDR1 is KGHSH and CDR2 LQKENI. The CDR3 is made up of 14 amino acids. V was pared by 2 bases and J by 1 base, with 8 bases between. CDR3 DNA sequence: TGTGCCAGCTCACCAGTGTCCAGGAACACTGAAGCTTTCTTT. Its protein is CASSPVSRNTEAFF.

The rearrangement links TRBV19 to TRBJ1-5; tentative D call: TRBD1 (5 bases). The CDR3 has 15 residues. Per the germline V gene, CDR1 is LNHDA and CDR2 is SQIVND (reference sequence). V lost 3 bases and J lost 5, with 14 bases in between. Here the CDR3 DNA reads TGTGCCAGTAGTATGATTGGTGGGGGTCATCAGCCCCAGCATTTT. It yields the protein CASSMIGGGHQPQHF.

The chain combines TRBV2 with TRBJ2-7; D not certain. Germline CDR1 and CDR2: SNHLY and FYNNEI. The CDR3 spans 12 residues. With 11 bases removed from V and 9 bases from J, the gap between germline ends came to 20 bases. The CDR3 nucleotides are TGTGCCGGCGCCCCCCCCTACGCTGGGCAGTACTTC. Protein: CAGAPPYAGQYF.

This clonotype was seen a handful of times. CDR3 region: CASSQLSSTDTQYF. CDR3 bases: TGTGCCAGCAGCCAACTTAGTAGCACAGATACGCAGTATTTT. This chain connects TRBV4-2 to TRBJ2-3, with D unresolved. The germline V gene has CDR1 LGHNA and CDR2 YNFKEQ. Deletions cut 2 bases from V and 0 bases from J, with 6 bases between. The CDR3 length is 14 residues.

This chain links TRBV5-1 with TRBJ2-5, with D perhaps TRBD1 (6 bases). Trimming cost V 4 bases and J 5 bases, with 15 bases left between them. The CDR3 has 14 residues. From germline, CDR1 is SGHRS and CDR2 YFSETQ. The CDR3 protein is CASSPDWGRETQYF. CDR3 sequence (DNA): TGCGCCAGCAGCCCGGACTGGGGGCGGGAGACCCAGTACTTC.

CDR3 in DNA: TGTGCCAGCAGCCATTCTACGGGGGGCAGATCCTACGAGCAGTACTTC. It encodes CASSHSTGGRSYEQYF. V and J are TRBV3-2 and TRBJ2-7; TRBD1 was called by the table and not checked on the DNA. TRBV3-2 is shown as a pseudogene. This CDR3 comprises 16 residues.

J is TRBJ2-1 and V is TRBV5-1, with TRBD1 as a possible D gene (6 bases). CDR1 and CDR2 (germline): SGHRS, YFSETQ. V lost 0 bases and J 4 bases, leaving 17 bases between the germline ends. The CDR3 spans 17 residues. The chain's CDR3 is CASSLDLDRLPYNEQFF. CDR3 coding DNA: TGCGCCAGCAGCTTGGATCTTGACAGGTTGCCTTACAATGAGCAGTTCTTC.

The V call is TRBV6-2 or TRBV6-3, the J call TRBJ2-1, with TRBD2 identical over 11 bases. The ends lost 10 bases at V and 0 bases at J; junction bases unmatched: 14. This CDR3 has 18 residues. Germline V CDR1 and CDR2: MNHEY, SVGEGT. The CDR3 nucleotides read TGTGCCATCGGTAGGCTAGCGGGAGGCAGAAGCTCCTACAATGAGCAGTTCTTC. It yields the protein CAIGRLAGGRSSYNEQFF.

V gene TRBV2 combines with J gene TRBJ2-4; D perhaps matches TRBD1 (5 bases). The length of the CDR3 is 17 residues. V was shortened by 6 bases and J by 1 base, with 19 bases between the two germline ends. The germline gives CDR1 SNHLY, CDR2 FYNNEI. CDR3 in amino acids: CASRGHWATGAKNIQYF. CDR3 sequence (DNA): TGTGCCAGCAGAGGACATTGGGCTACTGGGGCCAAAAACATTCAGTACTTC.

This chain connects TRBV21-1 to TRBJ2-1; the table's D call TRBD2 went unverified against the DNA. TRBV21-1 is a pseudogene segment. The CDR3 loop spans 16 amino acids. The CDR3 sequence is CASSKRAGFRSNEQFF. Here the CDR3 DNA reads TGTGCCAGCAGCAAACGGGCGGGTTTCCGTAGCAATGAGCAGTTCTTC.

The gene calls are TRBV6-2 or TRBV6-3 and TRBJ2-1, with no clear D. V lost 7 bases and J 9 bases, leaving 22 bases between the germline ends. Germline assignment: CDR1 MNHEY and CDR2 SVGEGT. This CDR3 spans 15 amino acids. Written as DNA, the CDR3 is TGTGCCAGCAACGAGCCGGCCGAACTAATAAGTGAGCAGTTCTTC. This gives the protein CASNEPAELISEQFF.

The chain recombines TRBV19 with TRBJ2-7, with 9 bases aligning to TRBD1. The CDR3 is 13 amino acids. The trim removed 9 bases at V and 5 bases at J, leaving 8 bases unmatched. Germline loops: CDR1 LNHDA, CDR2 SQIVND (reference sequence). In DNA form, the CDR3 reads TGTGCCAGGAGTCTCCGGACAGGGGACGAGCAGTACTTC. Amino acid sequence: CARSLRTGDEQYF.

This clonotype was seen only a few times. The genes are TRBV6-5 and TRBJ2-1; possible D gene TRBD2, 6 bases. Germline V lookup: CDR1 MNHEY, CDR2 SVGAGI. Trimming cost V 4 bases and J 7 bases, with 17 bases left between them. The CDR3 has 15 residues. The CDR3, as DNA: TGTGCCAGCAGTTTAGGGCGGGGCGCTTGGAATGAGCAGTTCTTC. Its protein is CASSLGRGAWNEQFF.

V and J are TRBV7-2 and TRBJ2-3, with TRBD2 as a possible D gene (6 bases). Germline-derived CDR1 and CDR2 are SGHTA and FQGNSA. The length of the CDR3 is 18 residues. V was shortened by 4 bases and J by 0 bases, with 20 bases between the two germline ends. The CDR3 region has the DNA TGTGCCAGCAGCTATAGGAGGTCTAGCGTCACTAGCACAGATACGCAGTATTTT. Its protein is CASSYRRSSVTSTDTQYF.